Included here is one T cell receptor (beta chain) sequence, with context. Its antigen is still unknown. Terminally differentiated effector memory CD45RA+ cells were excluded from the naive CD8 cells, which were CD45RO-negative and positively selected for CCR7. This CDR3 region has 17 residues. J gave up 0 bases and V 9 bases, and 15 bases lay outside the gene matches. Germline-derived CDR1 and CDR2 are SGDLS and YYNGEE. This sample stems from a study of shared clonotypes between healthy human individuals. Overall study: The study enrolled a couple of women and a few men aged 18 to 49. Overall study results and limits: It was the few donors that limited the genetic and exposure-history diversity represented.

Sequencing used immunoSEQ multiplex PCR; TCRdb keeps in-frame clones, though not all of them. Here the sample spans around 2,000,000 clones, about 93% being singletons. V usage is TRBV9 and J usage is TRBJ1-5; 7 bases fit TRBD1. The sequencing sample was made of naive CD8+ T cells from PBMCs. This TCR derives from a man between 18 and 35 years old in good health. Some clones in this sample may be carry-over from other donors' samples. The CDR3 is CATRRGKQGNSNQPQHF. Here the CDR3 DNA reads TGTGCCACCAGGAGGGGTAAACAGGGGAATAGCAATCAGCCCCAGCATTTT.